These 25 T cell receptor beta chains came from one sample sequenced in a study of blood T cells in healthy people across ages. Combining a sample-barcoded 5' primer with a J-beta primer mix, a second PCR ran for roughly 7 to 12 cycles. TCRdb reprocessed the 5' RACE reads with MiXCR, giving one entry per CDR3 protein. Among about 640,000 distinct CDR3 sequences listed, about 54% were seen once. The material sequenced was blood. All receptors derive from a man in his fifties or sixties in good health.

The chain carries TRBV6-2 or TRBV6-3 and TRBJ1-2, with 9 positions matching TRBD1. Germline CDR1 is MNHEY and CDR2 is SVGEGT. The length of the CDR3 is 14 residues. The V and J ends lost 5 bases and 4 bases, in that order; junction bases with no gene match: 5. The CDR3 bases are TGTGCCAGCAGTCGGACAGGGGAAAGCTATGGCTACACCTTC. This encodes CASSRTGESYGYTF.

Of note for this clonotype: Given a much more abundant clone one base away, this may be a read error. V gene TRBV7-9 combines with J gene TRBJ2-5; a weak D match, TRBD2 (6 bases). Trimming pared 5 bases from V and 5 bases from J, leaving 18 bases between. This CDR3 comprises 15 residues. Germline V CDR1 and CDR2: SEHNR, FQNEAQ (reference sequence). The CDR3 loop reads CASSHAGRDVETQYF. The CDR3 DNA reads TGTGCCAGCAGCCACGCGGGACGGGACGTGGAGACCCAGTACTTC.

The chain links TRBV6-6 to TRBJ2-3; D is perhaps TRBD1 (6 bases). The CDR3 has 16 residues. CDR1 and CDR2 (germline): MNHNY, SVGAGI (reference sequence). V lost 3 bases, J lost 0 bases, and 13 bases lay in between. Here the CDR3 DNA reads TGTGCCAGCAGTTATGGGGAAGGACAGAGCACAGATACGCAGTATTTT. Amino acids: CASSYGEGQSTDTQYF.

V and J are TRBV29-1 and TRBJ2-2, with D unclear. The V gene's germline CDR1 is SQVTM and CDR2 ANQGSEA. V was shortened by 7 bases and J by 7 bases, with 13 bases between the two germline ends. CDR3 length: 12 residues. The CDR3 region is CSGGAESGELFF. In DNA, the CDR3 is TGCAGCGGAGGAGCCGAGAGCGGGGAGCTGTTTTTT.

The genes are TRBV20-1 and TRBJ2-3; 9 nucleotides agree with TRBD2. Germline V CDR1 and CDR2: DFQATT, SNEGSKA (reference sequence). CDR3 length equals 17 residues. Trimming cost V 2 bases and J 0 bases; bases outside gene matches: 9. This CDR3 reads CSARPRLAVTSTDTQYF. CDR3 nucleotides: TGCAGTGCTAGACCGCGACTAGCGGTGACTAGCACAGATACGCAGTATTTT.

The chain employs TRBV4-1 and TRBJ2-1; TRBD1 agrees at 8 bases. The ends lost 0 bases at V and 7 bases at J; junction bases unmatched: 5. CDR3 size: 15 residues. CDR1 is MGHRA and CDR2 is YSYEKL in the germline V gene. The CDR3 region is CASSQDRGRLNEQFF. The CDR3 DNA follows: TGCGCCAGCAGCCAAGACAGGGGGCGCTTGAATGAGCAGTTCTTC.

The chain couples TRBV2 to TRBJ2-5; 8 positions agree with TRBD1. The V gene end was trimmed by 5 bases and the J gene end by 4 bases; junction bases not matched to a gene: 9. Germline V gene sequence: CDR1 SNHLY, CDR2 FYNNEI. The CDR3 loop spans 15 amino acids. In nucleotides, the CDR3 is TGTGCCAGCAGTCTCAGGCCCGGACAGGGAGAGACCCAGTACTTC. Amino acids: CASSLRPGQGETQYF.

Only a few counts were recorded for this clonotype. V gene TRBV6-1 combines with J gene TRBJ2-5; TRBD2 agrees at 10 bases. This CDR3 comprises 17 residues. The V gene's germline CDR1 is MNHNS and CDR2 SASEGT. The ends lost 2 bases at V and 6 bases at J; junction bases unmatched: 12. The CDR3 bases are TGTGCCAGCAGTGAATCGAGAAGCGGGGGGGTTGGAAAGACCCAGTACTTC. This gives the protein CASSESRSGGVGKTQYF.

The chain couples TRBV6-6 to TRBJ1-2, with D tentatively TRBD1 (6 bases). V lost 6 bases to trimming and J lost 0 bases, with 14 bases between them. Germline CDR1 is MNHNY and CDR2 is SVGAGI (reference sequence). The CDR3 totals 15 residues. For the CDR3, the DNA is TGTGCCAGCAGCCACAGGGCCAGGGCTAACTATGGCTACACCTTC. Its protein product is CASSHRARANYGYTF.

V usage is TRBV12-3 or TRBV12-4 and J usage is TRBJ1-5, with TRBD1 matching 8 bases. The V and J ends lost 5 bases and 7 bases, in that order; junction bases with no gene match: 7. There are 14 residues in the CDR3. The CDR3 bases are TGTGCCAGCAGTGCTCAGGGGGCTTGGCAGCCCCAGCATTTT. Its translation is CASSAQGAWQPQHF.

The sample holds a few counts of this clonotype. V usage is TRBV9 and J usage is TRBJ2-5, with 9 bases fitting TRBD1. Germline values: CDR1 SGDLS, CDR2 YYNGEE. The V and J ends lost 2 bases and 5 bases, in that order; junction bases with no gene match: 4. The CDR3 runs to 14 residues. The CDR3 reads CASSVGQGQETQYF. Written as DNA, the CDR3 is TGTGCCAGCAGCGTGGGACAGGGACAGGAGACCCAGTACTTC.

This chain uses TRBV15 with TRBJ1-2; D not certain. Germline V CDR1 and CDR2: LNHNV, YYDKDF (reference sequence). The CDR3 consists of 19 residues. Deletions cut 3 bases from V and 5 bases from J, with 28 bases between. The DNA of the CDR3 is TGTGCCACCAGCAGGAGGCCCTCGGCCGCCAGAATGGTTCGGTATGGCTACACCTTC. This sequence encodes CATSRRPSAARMVRYGYTF.

This rearrangement joins TRBV6-5 to TRBJ2-3; D is ambiguous. V was shortened by 0 bases and J by 0 bases, with 13 bases between the two germline ends. The CDR3 has 17 amino acids. Germline V gives CDR1 MNHEY, CDR2 SVGAGI. The CDR3 DNA reads TGTGCCAGCAGTTACTCGAGTATCTCGCGGAGCACAGATACGCAGTATTTT. Translation: CASSYSSISRSTDTQYF.

The sample holds a few counts of this clonotype. J is TRBJ2-1 and V is TRBV29-1; D is perhaps TRBD1 (6 bases). CDR3 length: 11 amino acids. CDR1 is SQVTM and CDR2 is ANQGSEA in the germline V gene. V lost 3 bases, J lost 11 bases, and 11 bases lay in between. CDR3 coding DNA: TGCAGCGTTGACCCAGGACAGAAGCAGTTCTTC. Translating it yields CSVDPGQKQFF.

The chain uses TRBV10-3 and TRBJ2-4; D may be TRBD1 (6 bases). From germline, CDR1 is ENHRY and CDR2 SYGVKD. This CDR3 contains 15 residues. V was clipped by 10 bases and J by 0 bases, with 16 bases between them. CDR3 DNA sequence: TGTGCCACAGGGGCGGAAACCCTAGCCAAAAACATTCAGTACTTC. It specifies CATGAETLAKNIQYF.

The rearrangement joins TRBV12-3 or TRBV12-4 to TRBJ1-1; D call uncertain. Trimming cost V 10 bases and J 5 bases, with 20 bases left between them. CDR3 length equals 14 residues. The CDR3 coding sequence is TGTGCCACCCAGTTTAGCCTAAAGACGACTGAAGCTTTCTTT. This codes for CATQFSLKTTEAFF.

This clonotype was recorded a few times. The chain has TRBV7-9 and TRBJ2-6; no definite D call. Between the trimmed V and J ends, which lost 5 bases and 0 bases, there was a span of 8 bases. The CDR3 runs to 15 residues. The germline CDR1 and CDR2 sequences are SEHNR and FQNEAQ (reference sequence). CDR3 residues: CASSQQNSGANVLTF. The CDR3 nucleotides read TGTGCCAGCAGCCAACAGAACTCTGGGGCCAACGTCCTGACTTTC.

The genes are TRBV7-2 and TRBJ2-1, with TRBD2 matching over 9 bases. Looked up from germline, CDR1 is SGHTA and CDR2 is FQGNSA. This CDR3 comprises 15 residues. Losses at the gene ends were 4 bases for V and 4 bases for J; bases not matched to a gene: 5. CDR3 nucleotide sequence: TGTGCCAGCAGCTCTGGACTAGCGATTTACAATGAGCAGTTCTTC. Translating gives CASSSGLAIYNEQFF.

This sequence joins TRBV7-9 and TRBJ1-6, with 7 bases identical to TRBD1. This CDR3 is built from 15 residues. Germline CDR1 reads SEHNR; CDR2 reads FQNEAQ (reference sequence). The junction had 3 bases not matched to a gene; V was cut back by 5 bases and J by 2 bases. CDR3 sequence reads: CASSPGQAYNSPLHF. The CDR3 DNA reads as TGTGCCAGCAGCCCCGGACAGGCCTATAATTCACCCCTCCACTTT.

The rearrangement uses TRBV4-1 and TRBJ2-4; D is ambiguous. This CDR3 has 17 residues. Germline CDR1 and CDR2: MGHRA and YSYEKL. The V end was cut by 3 bases, the J end by 1 base, with 16 bases between. This chain's CDR3 is CASSHLPQLGAKNIQYF. The DNA of the CDR3 is TGCGCCAGCAGCCACTTGCCGCAACTGGGGGCCAAAAACATTCAGTACTTC.

This clonotype was counted only a few times. The chain uses TRBV6-6 and TRBJ1-1; D perhaps matches TRBD1 (6 bases). Trimming took off 6 bases at V and 4 bases at J, with 15 bases between the two ends. This CDR3 is built from 14 residues. Germline values: CDR1 MNHNY, CDR2 SVGAGI (reference sequence). The CDR3 reads CASRPSGVSTEAFF. The CDR3 bases are TGTGCCAGCAGACCCTCAGGGGTTAGCACTGAAGCTTTCTTT.

This clonotype was counted a few times. The genes are TRBV5-1 and TRBJ2-5; 9 positions match TRBD2. Germline CDR1 and CDR2: SGHRS and YFSETQ. This CDR3 contains 16 residues. V lost 0 bases, J lost 2 bases, and 5 bases stayed unmatched. CDR3 in amino acids: CASSLAASGEQETQYF. In DNA form, the CDR3 reads TGCGCCAGCAGCTTGGCGGCTAGCGGGGAGCAAGAGACCCAGTACTTC.

The chain combines TRBV21-1 with TRBJ2-1; the tabulated D call, TRBD2, remains unverified against the DNA. TRBV21-1 is reported as a pseudogene. This CDR3 comprises 14 residues. The CDR3: CASRSPAGGREQFF. The CDR3 region has the DNA TGTGCCAGCAGGTCTCCCGCGGGGGGAAGGGAGCAGTTCTTC.

This rearrangement joins TRBV3-1 to TRBJ2-1; the match to TRBD1 covers 8 bases. In germline, CDR1 is LGHDT, CDR2 YNNKEL (reference sequence). The CDR3 has 16 residues. Unmatched junction bases numbered 8, after V lost 2 bases and J lost 5 bases. The CDR3: CASSQLDRGGDNEQFF. CDR3 DNA sequence: TGTGCCAGCAGCCAACTCGACAGGGGTGGTGACAATGAGCAGTTCTTC.

The genes are TRBV7-8 and TRBJ2-7; 10 positions match TRBD1. The closer fit of TRBJ2-1 to the DNA end suggests the J call may be wrong. There are 17 residues in the CDR3. Germline CDR1 is SGHVS and CDR2 is FQNEAQ. Here the CDR3 reads CASSLNGPGQGYNEQFF. CDR3 nucleotides: TGTGCCAGCAGCTTAAACGGCCCGGGACAGGGGTATAATGAGCAGTTCTTC.